A single sample is the source of the 10 T cell receptor beta chains below, sequenced in a study of T cells in Graves' hyperthyroidism and ophthalmopathy. There were TCR beta CDR3 regions amplified from RNA transcripts. The HTBI set primed first-round TCR CDR3 RT-PCR. TCRdb passed the multiplex PCR reads through MiXCR, listing each CDR3 protein once. The sample has more than 450,000 distinct CDR3 sequences, 14% seen once. The material sequenced was blood. The source is a woman aged 40 to 49 with Graves' hyperthyroidism.

This clonotype was seen at least ten times. This sequence joins TRBV9 and TRBJ2-1; no clear D. V shed 0 bases and J shed 4 bases, with 2 bases lying between them. The V gene's germline CDR1 is SGDLS and CDR2 YYNGEE. The CDR3 has 12 amino acids. This chain's CDR3 is CASSVEYNEQFF. In nucleotides, the CDR3 is TGTGCCAGCAGCGTAGAATACAATGAGCAGTTCTTC.

This clonotype was seen a handful of times. The rearrangement links TRBV29-1 to TRBJ2-7; the D gene could be TRBD1 or TRBD2 (5 bases each). Germline loops: CDR1 SQVTM, CDR2 ANQGSEA. This CDR3 contains 12 residues. This CDR3 is CTARDGIYEQYF. CDR3 sequence (DNA): TGCACAGCCCGGGACGGTATTTACGAGCAGTACTTC.

This clonotype was recorded at least ten times. The chain recombines TRBV27 with TRBJ2-7; 9 nucleotides match TRBD1. In germline, CDR1 is MNHEY, CDR2 SMNVEV (reference sequence). With 6 bases clipped from V and 5 bases from J, the junction kept 11 bases outside the gene matches. The CDR3 covers 15 residues. DNA of the CDR3: TGTGCCAGCAGCAGAGCCGGGACAGGGTTTAACGAGCAGTACTTC. Its translation is CASSRAGTGFNEQYF.

CDR3 sequence reads: CASSLGVLRNTIYF. The CDR3 DNA sequence: TGTGCCAGCAGTTTGGGTGTCCTGAGAAACACCATATATTTT. The chain carries TRBV12-3 or TRBV12-4 and TRBJ1-3, with D hard to call. The CDR3 extends over 14 amino acids. Trimming took off 3 bases at V and 5 bases at J, with 11 bases between the two ends.

With respect to this clonotype: A much larger clone sits a single nucleotide away, making a read error possible. The V gene is TRBV3-1, the J gene TRBJ2-3; 7 bases line up with TRBD2. The CDR3 is 17 residues long. The V and J ends lost 1 base and 4 bases, in that order; junction bases with no gene match: 11. Germline V gene data show CDR1 as LGHDT and CDR2 as YNNKEL (reference sequence). The CDR3 DNA reads TGTGCCAGCAGCCAAGGTTGGCGGGAGAACGAGGCAGATACGCAGTATTTT. Translation gives CASSQGWRENEADTQYF.

This clonotype was seen at least ten times. CDR3 in DNA: TGTGCCAGCAGCCGCGGGAGGGAAGAGACCCAGTACTTC. It yields the protein CASSRGREETQYF. The chain recombines TRBV7-2 with TRBJ2-5; 9 bases line up with TRBD2. This CDR3 contains 13 residues. V trimming: 5 bases; J trimming: 3 bases; junction bases outside the gene matches: 1. The germline V gene has CDR1 SGHTA and CDR2 FQGNSA.

This clonotype was seen ten or more times. The rearrangement joins TRBV6-5 to TRBJ2-5; TRBD2 matches at 10 bases. The CDR3 contains 15 residues. V gave up 0 bases and J gave up 5 bases; unmatched junction bases: 3. Germline V gene data show CDR1 as MNHEY and CDR2 as SVGAGI. Here the CDR3 reads CASSYSPAGGETQYF. CDR3 nucleotide sequence: TGTGCCAGCAGTTACTCCCCAGCGGGAGGGGAGACCCAGTACTTC.

This clonotype has just a few counts. V usage is TRBV5-6 and J usage is TRBJ2-3; D tentatively reads TRBD1 or TRBD2 (6 bases each). The CDR3 consists of 16 residues. CDR1 SGHDT and CDR2 YYEEEE come from the germline V gene. The V end was cut by 4 bases, the J end by 0 bases, with 15 bases between. The CDR3 DNA follows: TGTGCCAGCAGCGAAAAATGGAGGGGGAGCACAGATACGCAGTATTTT. This sequence encodes CASSEKWRGSTDTQYF.

This clonotype was detected many times. The V call is TRBV5-1, the J call TRBJ2-3; 14 bases are a match to TRBD2. CDR1 is SGHRS, CDR2 YFSETQ, per germline. The CDR3 contains 19 residues. After removal of 4 bases from V and 4 bases from J, the junction contained 14 bases not matched to a gene. In DNA form, the CDR3 reads TGCGCCAGCAGCACGAGCTCCGGGACTAGCGGGAGAAGTGCAGATACGCAGTATTTT. Translated: CASSTSSGTSGRSADTQYF.

This clonotype was seen at least ten times. The chain has TRBV20-1 and TRBJ1-1; D may be TRBD1 (6 bases). V gave up 0 bases and J gave up 1 base, with 9 bases separating them. CDR1 and CDR2 from the germline V gene are DFQATT and SNEGSKA (reference sequence). The CDR3 is made up of 14 amino acids. The CDR3 sequence is CSARDRGSNTEAFF. The DNA for the CDR3 is TGCAGTGCTAGAGATAGGGGGTCGAACACTGAAGCTTTCTTT.